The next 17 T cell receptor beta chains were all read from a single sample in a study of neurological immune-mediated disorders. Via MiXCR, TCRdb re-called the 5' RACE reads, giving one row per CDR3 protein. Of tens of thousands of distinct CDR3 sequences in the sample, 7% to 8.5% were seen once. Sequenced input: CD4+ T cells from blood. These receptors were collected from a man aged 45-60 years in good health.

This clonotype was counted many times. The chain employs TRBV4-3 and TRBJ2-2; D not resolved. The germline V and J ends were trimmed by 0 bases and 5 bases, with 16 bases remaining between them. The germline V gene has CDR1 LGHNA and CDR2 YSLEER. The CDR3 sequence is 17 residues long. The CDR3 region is CASSQDVRRFGTGELFF. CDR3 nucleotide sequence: TGCGCCAGCAGCCAAGATGTTAGGCGGTTCGGGACCGGGGAGCTGTTTTTT.

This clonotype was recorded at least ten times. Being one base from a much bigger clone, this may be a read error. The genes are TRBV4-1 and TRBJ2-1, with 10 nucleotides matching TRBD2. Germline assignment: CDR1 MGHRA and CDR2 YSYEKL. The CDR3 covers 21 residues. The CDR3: CAGSQGPLSPGLARPYNEQFF. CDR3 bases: TGCGCCGGCAGCCAAGGCCCCTTGTCCCCGGGACTAGCGAGACCCTACAATGAGCAGTTCTTC.

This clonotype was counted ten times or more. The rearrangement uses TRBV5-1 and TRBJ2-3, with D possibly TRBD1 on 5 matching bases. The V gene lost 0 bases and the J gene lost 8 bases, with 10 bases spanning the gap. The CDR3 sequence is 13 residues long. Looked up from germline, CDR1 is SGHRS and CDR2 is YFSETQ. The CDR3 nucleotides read TGCGCCAGCAGCTTGGCAGGGTTACGTACGCAGTATTTT. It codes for CASSLAGLRTQYF.

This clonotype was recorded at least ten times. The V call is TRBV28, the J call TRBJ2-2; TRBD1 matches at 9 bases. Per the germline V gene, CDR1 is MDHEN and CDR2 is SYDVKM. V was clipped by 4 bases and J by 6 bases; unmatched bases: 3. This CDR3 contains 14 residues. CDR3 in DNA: TGTGCCAGCAGTTCGGGACAGGGCCCCGGGGAGCTGTTTTTT. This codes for CASSSGQGPGELFF.

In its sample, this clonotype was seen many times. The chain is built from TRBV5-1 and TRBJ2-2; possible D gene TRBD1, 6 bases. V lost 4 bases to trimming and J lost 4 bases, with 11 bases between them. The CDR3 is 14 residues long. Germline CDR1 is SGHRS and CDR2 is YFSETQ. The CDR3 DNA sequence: TGCGCCAGCAGCCCAAGGACAGTCACCGGGGAGCTGTTTTTT. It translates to CASSPRTVTGELFF.

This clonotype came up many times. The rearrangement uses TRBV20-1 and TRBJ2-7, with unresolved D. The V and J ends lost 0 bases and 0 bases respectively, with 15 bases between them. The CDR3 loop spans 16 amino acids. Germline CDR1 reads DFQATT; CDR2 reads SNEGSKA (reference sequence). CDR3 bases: TGCAGTGCTAGAGACTTCAAAGCGACGAGCTCCTACGAGCAGTACTTC. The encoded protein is CSARDFKATSSYEQYF.

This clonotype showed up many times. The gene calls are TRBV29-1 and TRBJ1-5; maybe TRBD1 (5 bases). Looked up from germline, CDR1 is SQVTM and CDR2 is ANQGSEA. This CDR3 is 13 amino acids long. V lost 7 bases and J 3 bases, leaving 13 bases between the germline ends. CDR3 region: CSAGGGFNQPQHF. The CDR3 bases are TGCAGCGCCGGGGGGGGGTTCAATCAGCCCCAGCATTTT.

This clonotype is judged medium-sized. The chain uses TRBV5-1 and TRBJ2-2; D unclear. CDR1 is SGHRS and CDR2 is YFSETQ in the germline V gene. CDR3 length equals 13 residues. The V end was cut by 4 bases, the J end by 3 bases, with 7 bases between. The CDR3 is CASSAAYTGELFF. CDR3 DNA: TGCGCCAGCAGCGCGGCCTACACCGGGGAGCTGTTTTTT.

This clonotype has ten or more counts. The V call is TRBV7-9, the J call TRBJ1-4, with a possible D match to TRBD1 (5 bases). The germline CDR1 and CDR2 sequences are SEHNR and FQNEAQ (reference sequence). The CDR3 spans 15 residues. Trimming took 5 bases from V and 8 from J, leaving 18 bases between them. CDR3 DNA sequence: TGTGCCAGCAGCGCCCTCGGAGGGGCGAGGGAAAAACTGTTTTTT. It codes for CASSALGGAREKLFF.

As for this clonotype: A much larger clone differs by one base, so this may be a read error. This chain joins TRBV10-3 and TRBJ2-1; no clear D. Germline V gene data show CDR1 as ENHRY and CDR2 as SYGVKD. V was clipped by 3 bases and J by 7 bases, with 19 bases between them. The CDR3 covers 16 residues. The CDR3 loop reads CAISDWTHLGRNEQFF. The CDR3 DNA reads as TGTGCCATCAGTGACTGGACCCACCTGGGCCGGAATGAGCAGTTCTTC.

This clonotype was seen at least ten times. CDR3 DNA: TGTGCCATCAGTGACGCGCCCTATCTACAAGAGACCCAGTACTTC. Its translation is CAISDAPYLQETQYF. This chain links TRBV10-3 with TRBJ2-5; D is uncertain. V lost 3 bases and J 2 bases, leaving 13 bases between the germline ends. This CDR3 is 15 amino acids long. The V gene's germline CDR1 is ENHRY and CDR2 SYGVKD.

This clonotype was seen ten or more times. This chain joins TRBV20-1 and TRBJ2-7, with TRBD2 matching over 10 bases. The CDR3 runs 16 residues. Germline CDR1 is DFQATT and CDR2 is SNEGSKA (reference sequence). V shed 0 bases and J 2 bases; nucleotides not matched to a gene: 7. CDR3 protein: CSARDLKREGTYEQYF. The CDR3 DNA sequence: TGCAGTGCTAGAGATCTGAAGCGGGAGGGAACCTACGAGCAGTACTTC.

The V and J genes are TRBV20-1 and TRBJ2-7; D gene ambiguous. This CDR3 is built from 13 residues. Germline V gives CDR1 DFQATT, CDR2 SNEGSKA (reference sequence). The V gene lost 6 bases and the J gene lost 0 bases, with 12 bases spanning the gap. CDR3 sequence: CSAYLPHSYEQYF. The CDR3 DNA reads TGCAGTGCCTACCTGCCCCACTCCTACGAGCAGTACTTC.

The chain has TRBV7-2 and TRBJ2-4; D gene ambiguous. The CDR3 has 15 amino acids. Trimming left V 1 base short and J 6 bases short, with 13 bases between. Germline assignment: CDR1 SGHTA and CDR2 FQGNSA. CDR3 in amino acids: CASSLVVRVGNIQYF. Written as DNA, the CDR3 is TGTGCCAGCAGCTTAGTGGTTAGAGTTGGAAACATTCAGTACTTC.

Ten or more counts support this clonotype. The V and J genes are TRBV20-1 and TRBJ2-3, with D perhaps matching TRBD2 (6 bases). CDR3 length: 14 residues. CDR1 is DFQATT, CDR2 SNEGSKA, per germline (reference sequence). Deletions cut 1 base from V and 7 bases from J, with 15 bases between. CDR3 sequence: CSARVTVGGNTQYF. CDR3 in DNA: TGCAGTGCTAGAGTAACCGTGGGCGGGAATACGCAGTATTTT.

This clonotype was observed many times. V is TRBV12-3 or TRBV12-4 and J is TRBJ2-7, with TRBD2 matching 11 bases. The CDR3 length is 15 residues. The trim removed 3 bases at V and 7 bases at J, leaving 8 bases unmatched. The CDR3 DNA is TGTGCCAGCAGTTTCTTAGCGGGAGGGCTAGGTGAGCAGTACTTC. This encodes CASSFLAGGLGEQYF.

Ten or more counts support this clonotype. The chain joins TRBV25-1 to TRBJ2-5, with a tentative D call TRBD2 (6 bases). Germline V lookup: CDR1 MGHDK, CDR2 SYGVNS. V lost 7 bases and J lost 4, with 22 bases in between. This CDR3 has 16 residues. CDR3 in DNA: TGTGCCAGCACCGGCCGGAGGGCGAGGGGCCGAGAGACCCAGTACTTC. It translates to CASTGRRARGRETQYF.